This T cell receptor (beta chain) was identified during a study of cytomegalovirus exposure and HLA in healthy donors. PCR primers comprised 60 Vbeta and 13 Jbeta primers. In the original workflow: Some 10 million shared chains were among the roughly 78 million unique TCR beta chains that a later analysis counted. Profiling relied on immunoSEQ multiplex PCR, and the TCRdb table lists in-frame clones only, not all of them. The DNA gave D and trimming, while V, J and clone size come from that table. The sample has approximately 160,000 clones, 80% seen once. With 1 base clipped from V and 9 bases from J, the junction kept 8 bases outside the gene matches. There are 15 residues in the CDR3. Germline CDR1 reads SGHRS; CDR2 reads YFSETQ.

Sequences were obtained from PBMCs. This sequence originates from a man aged 25-40 years in good health and CMV-seropositive. V usage is TRBV5-1 and J usage is TRBJ2-1, with TRBD2 matching 9 bases. The chain's CDR3 is CASSLRERGVAEQFF. The CDR3 DNA follows: TGCGCCAGCAGCTTGCGTGAGCGGGGGGTAGCTGAGCAGTTCTTC. The full variable domain, rest sourced from reference TRBV5-1 and TRBJ2-1, is KAGVTQTPRYLIKTRGQQVTLSCSPISGHRSVSWYQQTPGQGLQFLFEYFSETQRNKGNFPGRFSGRQFSNSRSEMNVSTLELGDSALYLCASSLRERGVAEQFFGPGTRLTVL.